The rows below give T cell receptor beta chains drawn from one sample of a study of T cell responses to AZD1222 COVID-19 vaccine. The assay was immunoSEQ multiplex PCR, and TCRdb's table has in-frame clones only and misses some. The table has tens of thousands of clones, around nine tenths seen once. Sequences were derived from peripheral blood, sampled on day 0 of AZD1222 vaccination. The receptors originated from an adult in good health. Both conserved end residues are part of each CDR3. The order of the fields is J gene, clone size, V gene, D gene, CDR3 protein. D genes are given only for firm matches. Rows give clone size only sometimes, using once, few, many, or a class for an expanded clone.

J gene: TRBJ1-1
clone size: NA
V gene: TRBV5-1
D gene: TRBD1
CDR3 protein: CASRREEGAMNTEAFF

J gene: TRBJ2-1
clone size: NA
V gene: TRBV6-5
D gene: NA
CDR3 protein: CASGQVGIEQFF

J gene: TRBJ2-3
clone size: NA
V gene: TRBV11-2
D gene: NA
CDR3 protein: CASSLNPGSADTQYF

J gene: TRBJ2-7
clone size: NA
V gene: TRBV9
D gene: TRBD2
CDR3 protein: CASSAGLAGTYEQYF

J gene: TRBJ1-2
clone size: NA
V gene: TRBV29-1
D gene: TRBD1
CDR3 protein: CSVEGGTGAYGYTF

J gene: TRBJ1-2
clone size: NA
V gene: TRBV7-2
D gene: NA
CDR3 protein: CASSLEGATWGYGYTF

J gene: TRBJ1-2
clone size: NA
V gene: TRBV5-1
D gene: TRBD1
CDR3 protein: CASSLGRDRGNGYTF

J gene: TRBJ2-6
clone size: NA
V gene: TRBV7-9
D gene: NA
CDR3 protein: CASGPSANVLTF

J gene: TRBJ1-1
clone size: NA
V gene: TRBV24-1
D gene: TRBD1
CDR3 protein: CATSANDRVAFF

J gene: TRBJ2-2
clone size: NA
V gene: TRBV12-3/TRBV12-4
D gene: NA
CDR3 protein: CASSKGGAGELFF

J gene: TRBJ1-3
clone size: once
V gene: TRBV19
D gene: TRBD1
CDR3 protein: CASSPDRGPGNTIYF

J gene: TRBJ2-2
clone size: once
V gene: TRBV30
D gene: NA
CDR3 protein: CAWSVQPRTGELFF

J gene: TRBJ1-2
clone size: NA
V gene: TRBV28
D gene: TRBD1
CDR3 protein: CASSLGTGNGYGYTF

J gene: TRBJ2-3
clone size: NA
V gene: TRBV6-1
D gene: NA
CDR3 protein: CASSETPSTDTQYF

J gene: TRBJ1-1
clone size: NA
V gene: TRBV7-8
D gene: TRBD1
CDR3 protein: CASSPRTGANNEAFF

J gene: TRBJ1-2
clone size: NA
V gene: TRBV18
D gene: NA
CDR3 protein: CASSWEGMNYGYTF

J gene: TRBJ1-5
clone size: NA
V gene: TRBV19
D gene: NA
CDR3 protein: CASSMGERRQPQHF

J gene: TRBJ2-3
clone size: NA
V gene: TRBV24-1
D gene: TRBD1
CDR3 protein: CATSDRPTGGYTDTQYF

J gene: TRBJ2-7
clone size: NA
V gene: TRBV7-9
D gene: NA
CDR3 protein: CASSPGLGEQYF